This T cell receptor beta chain was documented in a study of T cell responses to AZD1222 COVID-19 vaccine. The table came from immunoSEQ multiplex PCR; TCRdb's copy has only in-frame clones and leaves some out. Here the sample spans roughly 190,000 clones, almost 95% being singletons. Germline V lookup: CDR1 MNHEY, CDR2 SVGAGI. This CDR3 spans 13 amino acids. V was pared by 2 bases and J by 3 bases, with 7 bases between. The specimen was peripheral blood, collected on day 0 of AZD1222 vaccination. The gene calls are TRBV6-5 and TRBJ1-2; no definite D call. This receptor was identified in an adult in good health. This chain's CDR3 is CASSYGTDYGYTF. The CDR3 bases are TGTGCCAGCAGTTACGGTACAGACTATGGCTACACCTTC.